This entry lists 14 T cell receptor beta chains sequenced from one sample in a study of cytomegalovirus exposure and HLA in healthy donors. PCR involved 60 Vbeta and 13 Jbeta primers. Clones were read by immunoSEQ multiplex PCR, and TCRdb kept only the in-frame ones, dropping some. The sample records a few hundred thousand clones, 80% to 90% being singletons. Sequencing used PBMCs. The receptors originated from a man aged 25 to 40 in good health and CMV-seronegative.

Concerning this clone itself: One end of the junction varies from germline; a read error may be responsible. The rearrangement links TRBV5-4 to TRBJ2-5, with D maybe TRBD2 (6 bases). CDR3 size: 13 residues. Germline CDR1 is SGHNT and CDR2 is YYREEE (reference sequence). CDR3 bases: TGTGCCAGCAGCCAAATTGGAGGACACGCGGGGAACTTC. Residues: CASSQIGGHAGNF.

The chain uses TRBV6-5 and TRBJ1-2; 7 nucleotides align to TRBD1. V lost 5 bases and J lost 4; bases outside the gene matches: 7. The CDR3 consists of 14 residues. CDR1 MNHEY and CDR2 SVGAGI come from the germline V gene. The CDR3 region is CASSRAGTAYGYTF. The CDR3 DNA is TGTGCCAGCAGTCGAGCCGGGACAGCCTATGGCTACACCTTC.

V is TRBV7-2 and J is TRBJ2-1; TRBD2 agrees at 10 bases. This CDR3 spans 16 amino acids. CDR1 is SGHTA and CDR2 is FQGNSA in the germline V gene. V was pared by 5 bases and J by 9 bases, with 13 bases of the junction left unmatched. In DNA, the CDR3 is TGTGCCAGCAGCCCTAGCGGGGGTCGGGGTTTTACTGAGCAGTTCTTC. Translating gives CASSPSGGRGFTEQFF.

The V and J genes are TRBV5-1 and TRBJ2-1, with D maybe TRBD1 (5 bases). The V end was cut by 1 base, the J end by 9 bases, with 17 bases between. CDR1 and CDR2 from the germline V gene are SGHRS and YFSETQ. This CDR3 has 15 amino acids. The CDR3 bases are TGCGCCAGCAGCTTGTTTGTTGACCTCCAGGGTGAGCAGTTCTTC. Its translation: CASSLFVDLQGEQFF.

This clone was found a few times. The chain is built from TRBV6-5 and TRBJ1-5, with D hard to call. Between the trimmed V and J ends, which lost 6 bases and 2 bases, there was a span of 11 bases. The CDR3 extends over 14 amino acids. Germline loops: CDR1 MNHEY, CDR2 SVGAGI. CDR3 coding DNA: TGTGCCAGCAGCTTGTCGGGAGGCAATCAGCCCCAGCATTTT. It yields the protein CASSLSGGNQPQHF.

The chain joins TRBV15 to TRBJ2-3; D possibly corresponds to TRBD1 (5 bases). CDR3 size: 16 residues. CDR1 is LNHNV, CDR2 YYDKDF, per germline (reference sequence). Trimming shortened V by 3 bases and J by 1 base, and 14 bases separated the two germline ends. CDR3 in amino acids: CATSRGPASGTDTQYF. The CDR3 region has the DNA TGTGCCACCAGCAGGGGGCCGGCCTCCGGCACAGATACGCAGTATTTT.

V usage is TRBV5-5 and J usage is TRBJ2-6, with TRBD1 matching over 7 bases. Germline CDR1 is SGHKS and CDR2 is YYEKEE (reference sequence). V lost 3 bases, J lost 2 bases, and 8 bases stayed unmatched. This CDR3 contains 17 residues. The CDR3 bases are TGTGCCAGCAGCTCTGTCCCAACAGGGGCTGGGGCCAACGTCCTGACTTTC. Translation gives CASSSVPTGAGANVLTF.

The chain uses TRBV4-2 and TRBJ2-6; 7 nucleotides match TRBD1. This CDR3 contains 18 residues. With V trimmed by 5 bases and J by 12 bases, 22 bases remained unmatched. Germline lookup yields CDR1 LGHNA and CDR2 YNFKEQ. The CDR3 DNA sequence: TGTGCCAGCAGCGTTGAACAGGGGATGGGGTCTGGGACCAGCGTCCTGACTTTC. Protein sequence: CASSVEQGMGSGTSVLTF.

The chain has TRBV11-2 and TRBJ1-1; a possible D gene is TRBD1 (5 bases). Germline CDR1 and CDR2: SGHAT and FQNNGV. V was shortened by 1 base and J by 4 bases, with 10 bases between the two germline ends. The CDR3 has 14 residues. CDR3 DNA sequence: TGTGCCAGCAGCTTAGGGGGCTTGGGCACTGAAGCTTTCTTT. Translating gives CASSLGGLGTEAFF.

The chain uses TRBV25-1 and TRBJ2-7; no firm D call. The V end lost 6 bases, the J end lost 4 bases, and 13 bases lay between the germline ends. The CDR3 has 13 amino acids. In germline, CDR1 is MGHDK, CDR2 SYGVNS. The DNA of the CDR3 is TGTGCCAGCAGCCTGGGCTTCCCTTACGAGCAGTACTTC. Translated: CASSLGFPYEQYF.

The J gene is TRBJ2-7, the V gene TRBV6-1; D may be TRBD1 (5 bases). The V gene's germline CDR1 is MNHNS and CDR2 SASEGT. This CDR3 is built from 12 residues. The V and J ends lost 6 bases and 3 bases respectively, with 9 bases between them. The CDR3 DNA reads TGTGCCAGCAGGAAAGGGGTCTACGAGCAGTACTTC. This codes for CASRKGVYEQYF.

The chain joins TRBV5-5 to TRBJ1-1; D gene unclear. CDR1 is SGHKS and CDR2 is YYEKEE in the germline V gene (reference sequence). Trimming shortened V by 4 bases and J by 3 bases, and 13 bases separated the two germline ends. This CDR3 is built from 14 residues. The CDR3 coding sequence is TGTGCCAGCAGCCTGGGTCAGGCTTACACTGAAGCTTTCTTT. Translation gives CASSLGQAYTEAFF.

The gene calls are TRBV9 and TRBJ2-1; a possible D gene is TRBD1 (6 bases). The V gene's germline CDR1 is SGDLS and CDR2 YYNGEE. The CDR3 is 15 amino acids. V was pared by 0 bases and J by 10 bases, with 17 bases between. The chain's CDR3 is CASSVEGGPLSEQFF. The CDR3 nucleotides are TGTGCCAGCAGCGTAGAAGGGGGACCCCTCAGCGAGCAGTTCTTC. The whole variable domain, filled in from reference TRBV9 and TRBJ2-1, reads DSGVTQTPKHLITATGQRVTLRCSPRSGDLSVYWYQQSLDQGLQFLIQYYNGEERAKGNILERFSAQQFPDLHSELNLSSLELGDSALYFCASSVEGGPLSEQFFGPGTRLTVL.

The chain has TRBV6-1 and TRBJ1-2, with D possibly matching TRBD1 (5 bases). This CDR3 has 15 amino acids. Germline V gene lookup returns CDR1 MNHNS and CDR2 SASEGT. The V and J ends lost 1 base and 8 bases respectively, with 17 bases between them. CDR3 bases: TGTGCCAGCAGTGAAGGAACGAACAGGCCCCGCGGCTACACCTTC. It specifies CASSEGTNRPRGYTF.